The T cell receptor (beta chain) under discussion was sequenced for a study of T cells in Graves' hyperthyroidism and ophthalmopathy. Overall study findings and caveats: Most clonotypes expanded in the thyroid (above 0.001) were also present in blood.

Template material for amplifying TCR beta CDR3 regions consisted of RNA transcripts. With the HTBI primer set, the TCR CDR3 went through a first round of RT-PCR. One entry per CDR3 protein results from TCRdb running MiXCR on the multiplex PCR reads. The data contain 750,000 to 950,000 distinct CDR3 sequences, around 39% of them seen just once; the ten biggest clones take up 7% to 10%. The PBMCs were taken from around 10 ml of fresh peripheral blood. This clonotype was counted between two and nine times. Its antigen is currently unknown. The CDR3 has 13 amino acids. V was cut by 7 bases and J by 6 bases, with 13 bases left in between.

This chain connects TRBV12-3 or TRBV12-4 to TRBJ1-5, with D tentatively TRBD1 (5 bases). The material sequenced was blood. The receptor was isolated from a man between 18 and 35 years old with Graves' hyperthyroidism. The CDR3 region has the DNA TGTGCCAGCAACCTCGGGGGTACTCAGCCCCAGCATTTT. Protein sequence: CASNLGGTQPQHF.